The present T cell receptor beta chain was sequenced within a study of Ad26.COV2.S vaccination and SARS-CoV-2 variants listed by TCRdb under 2021. Regarding the research as a whole: Donors in the vaccine arm were drawn from COV1001, a phase I-IIa trial of Ad26.COV2.S in healthy adults that was multicentre, randomized, double-blind and placebo-controlled. TCRbeta repertoire sequencing was used to assess the specificity and breadth of SARS-CoV-2-reactive T cell receptors after Ad26.COV2.S vaccination. The TCR-sequenced set comprised approximately 30 samples: some 19 Ad26.COV2.S vaccine recipients, 5 placebo recipients and 8 SARS-CoV-2 convalescent individuals. Dosing of Ad26.COV2.S was intramuscular, at either 5x10^10 or 1x10^11 viral particles, delivered as one shot or as two shots spaced 56 days apart. Blinding of investigators to trial group allocation was maintained during experiments and outcome assessment. Trial participants were randomized into five groups of five, in which low-dose or high-dose Ad26.COV2.S was given once or twice, or placebo was given on both occasions.

This clone was counted once. The antigen this receptor binds is unknown. Base qualities are missing; no much larger clone stands one base away. Overall study results and their limits: The authors noted that total T cell responses may have been underestimated by the TCR breadth and depth analyses. After vaccination, spike-specific CD8+ and CD4+ T cell responses were reported to show substantial breadth. Higher spike-specific TCR breadth was observed in Ad26.COV2.S recipients than in placebo recipients (P = 0.0014). The study was not powered to compare responses between vaccine doses or regimens. Vaccine and placebo recipients had similar non-spike TCR breadth, a finding consistent with the vaccine containing only spike.

TCRbeta CDR3 regions were sequenced with the immunoSEQ Assay. After extraction, genomic DNA underwent amplification by bias-controlled multiplex PCR, followed by high-throughput sequencing. The paper's data handling went like this. Collapsing and filtering of sequences were performed to quantify the absolute abundance of each unique TCRbeta CDR3 region. Usable DNA was measured by amplifying reference genes present in all nucleated cells, and TCRbeta template counts were normalized to that usable DNA to estimate T cell fraction. Repertoire TCRs were annotated as SARS-CoV-2-specific when V gene, CDR3 amino acid sequence and J gene were exactly matched to a known reactive TCR set. The reference SARS-CoV-2 TCR set was obtained from MIRA and was filtered for enrichment in COVID-19-positive ImmuneCODE repertoires, whereby public or cross-reactive TCRs were removed. Based on the MIRA antigens, annotated TCRs were further analysed at the level of specific ORF or position within ORF. Breadth was defined as annotated unique rearrangements over total unique productive rearrangements; depth was the summed frequency of those rearrangements. Group comparisons of TCR breadth used two-sided Wilcoxon rank-sum tests. This is the immuneACCESS table as TCRdb keeps it, with only in-frame sequences that have V and J called. A part of the clones is gone; compared with another copy, unresolved V genes explain less than half, and the rest is unexplained. The V and J calls and the clone size are those of that table, but D and trimming were determined from the DNA. This sample gives 350,000 to 500,000 clones in total; 90% of them show up just once. Jointly, the top ten make up roughly 3.9% of the sample.

The germline V gene gives CDR1 as MNHEY and CDR2 as SVGEGT. The CDR3 spans 17 residues, from the cysteine through the phenylalanine. This entry keeps only the CDR3 DNA: 51 bases, framed from base 1. Compared with germline, V lacks 6 bases and J lacks 4 bases; bases without a gene match: 10. The treatment or condition label on this specimen signifies: roughly 20 received Ad26.COV2.S at low or high dose, single or two shots; about 5 received placebo; per-sample allocation not given. Repertoires of vaccine and placebo recipients were sequenced from samples taken on day 63 after the first injection. Between 29 July and 7 August 2020, Cohort 1b enrolled about 27 adults aged 18-55 years at one site in Boston, USA. Ad26.COV2.S was a replication-incompetent adenovirus type 26 vector that expressed a prefusion-stabilized SARS-CoV-2 spike protein derived from the original Wuhan strain.

The sequenced sample was peripheral blood, obtained in a trial of Ad26.COV2.S vaccine versus placebo. The sequence came from a person aged 18-60 years who received the Ad26.COV2.S COVID-19 vaccine or a placebo. The V gene is TRBV6-2 or TRBV6-3 and the J gene is TRBJ2-5, and 14 junctional nucleotides match TRBD2. This receptor has the CDR3 CASSQGLAGVRGETQYF. In nucleotide form, the sequence is TGTGCCAGCAGCCAGGGACTAGCGGGAGTTCGGGGAGAGACCCAGTACTTC.